The clone carrying this TCR beta chain was observed many times. The CDR3 sequence is 14 residues long. V dropped 1 base and J dropped 2 bases, with 9 bases sitting between them. Germline assignment: CDR1 SGHRS and CDR2 YFSETQ. The sample is drawn from a study of neurological immune-mediated disorders. MiXCR was run by TCRdb on the 5' RACE reads, yielding one entry per CDR3 protein. The sample has roughly 31,000 distinct CDR3 sequences; around a quarter are singletons. The receptor was isolated from a man aged 50 or older with HTLV-1-associated myelopathy (HAM/TSP). Sequenced input: CD4+ T cells from blood. The chain links TRBV5-1 to TRBJ1-2, with D maybe TRBD1 (5 bases). The CDR3 protein is CASSLTQGNYGYTF. The CDR3 nucleotides are TGCGCCAGCAGCTTGACGCAGGGAAACTATGGCTACACCTTC.